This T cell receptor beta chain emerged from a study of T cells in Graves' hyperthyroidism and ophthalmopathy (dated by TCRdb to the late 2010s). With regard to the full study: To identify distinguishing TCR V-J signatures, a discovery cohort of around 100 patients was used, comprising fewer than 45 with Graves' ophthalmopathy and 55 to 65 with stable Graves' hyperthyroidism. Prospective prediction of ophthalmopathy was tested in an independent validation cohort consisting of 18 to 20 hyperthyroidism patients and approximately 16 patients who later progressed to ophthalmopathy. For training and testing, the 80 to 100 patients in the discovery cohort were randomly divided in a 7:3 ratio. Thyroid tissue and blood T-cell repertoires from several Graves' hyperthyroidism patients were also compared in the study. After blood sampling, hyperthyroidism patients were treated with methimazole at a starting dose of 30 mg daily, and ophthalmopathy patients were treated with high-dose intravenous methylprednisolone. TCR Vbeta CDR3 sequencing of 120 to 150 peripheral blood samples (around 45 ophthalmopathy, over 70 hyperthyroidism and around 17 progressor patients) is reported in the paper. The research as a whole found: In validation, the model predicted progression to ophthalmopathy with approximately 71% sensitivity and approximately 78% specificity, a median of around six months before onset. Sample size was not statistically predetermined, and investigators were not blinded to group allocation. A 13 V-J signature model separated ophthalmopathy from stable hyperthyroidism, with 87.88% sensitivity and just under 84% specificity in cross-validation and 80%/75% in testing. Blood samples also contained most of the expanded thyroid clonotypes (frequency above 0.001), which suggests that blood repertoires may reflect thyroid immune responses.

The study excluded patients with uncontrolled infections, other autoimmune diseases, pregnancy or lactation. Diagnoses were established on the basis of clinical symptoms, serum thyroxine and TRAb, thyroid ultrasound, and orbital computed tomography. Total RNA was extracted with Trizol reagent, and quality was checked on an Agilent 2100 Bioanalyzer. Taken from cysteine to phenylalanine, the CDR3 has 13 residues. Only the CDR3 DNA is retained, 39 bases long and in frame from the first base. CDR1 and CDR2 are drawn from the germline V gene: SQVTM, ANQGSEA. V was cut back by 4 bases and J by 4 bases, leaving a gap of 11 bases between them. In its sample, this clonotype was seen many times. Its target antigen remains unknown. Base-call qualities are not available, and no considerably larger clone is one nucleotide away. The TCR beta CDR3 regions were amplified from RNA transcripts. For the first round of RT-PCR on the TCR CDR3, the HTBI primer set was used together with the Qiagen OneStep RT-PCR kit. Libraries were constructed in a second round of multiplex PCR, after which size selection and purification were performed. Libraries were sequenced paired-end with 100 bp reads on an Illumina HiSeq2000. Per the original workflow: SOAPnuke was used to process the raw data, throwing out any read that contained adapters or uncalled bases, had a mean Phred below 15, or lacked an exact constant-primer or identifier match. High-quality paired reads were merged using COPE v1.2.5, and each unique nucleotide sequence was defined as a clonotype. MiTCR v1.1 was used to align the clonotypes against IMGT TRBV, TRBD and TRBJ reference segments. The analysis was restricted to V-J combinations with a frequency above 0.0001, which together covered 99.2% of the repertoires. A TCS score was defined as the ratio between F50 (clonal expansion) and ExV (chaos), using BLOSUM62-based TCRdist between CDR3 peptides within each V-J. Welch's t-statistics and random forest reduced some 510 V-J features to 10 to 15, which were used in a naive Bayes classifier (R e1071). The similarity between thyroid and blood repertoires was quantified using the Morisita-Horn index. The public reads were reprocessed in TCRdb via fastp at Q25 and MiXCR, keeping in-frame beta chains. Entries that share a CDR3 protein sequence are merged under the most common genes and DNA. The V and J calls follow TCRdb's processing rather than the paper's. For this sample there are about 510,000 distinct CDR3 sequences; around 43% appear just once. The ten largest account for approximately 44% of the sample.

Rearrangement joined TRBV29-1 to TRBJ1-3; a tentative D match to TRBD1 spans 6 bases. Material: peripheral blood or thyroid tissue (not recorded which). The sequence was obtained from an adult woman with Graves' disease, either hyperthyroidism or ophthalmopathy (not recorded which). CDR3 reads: CSVADRSGNTIYF. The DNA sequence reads TGCAGCGTTGCGGACAGATCAGGAAACACCATATATTTT.